Listed here are 7 T cell receptor beta chains from one sample, sequenced in a study of blood T cell repertoires in COVID-19. Sequencing used immunoSEQ multiplex PCR; TCRdb keeps in-frame clones, though not all of them. The table has some 300,000 clones, around 89% seen once; the top ten hold roughly 6.1%. The sequencing input was peripheral blood. The receptors come from a woman in her forties or fifties with COVID-19, enrolled during active disease.

The chain is built from TRBV6-1 and TRBJ2-2; a weak D match, TRBD2 (6 bases). This CDR3 is 15 amino acids long. From germline, CDR1 is MNHNS and CDR2 SASEGT. Trimming removed 1 base at V and 2 bases at J, with 8 bases between. CDR3 loop: CASSEGGVNTGELFF. In DNA form, the CDR3 reads TGTGCCAGCAGTGAAGGCGGGGTCAACACCGGGGAGCTGTTTTTT.

The chain recombines TRBV10-3 with TRBJ2-3, with unresolved D. The V gene's germline CDR1 is ENHRY and CDR2 SYGVKD. Trimming took 10 bases from V and 0 from J, leaving 11 bases between them. This CDR3 has 13 residues. The CDR3 DNA sequence: TGTGCCACAGTCGAGGCTAGCACAGATACGCAGTATTTT. Translated, it gives CATVEASTDTQYF.

A single count supports this clone. The chain uses TRBV24-1 and TRBJ2-1, with TRBD1 identical over 8 bases. The CDR3 has 17 residues. The germline V gene has CDR1 KGHDR and CDR2 SFDVKD. V dropped 3 bases and J dropped 0; count of bases not matched to a gene: 6. The DNA for the CDR3 is TGTGCCACCAGTGATCCCAGGGGGCCGAGCTCCTACAATGAGCAGTTCTTC. Protein product: CATSDPRGPSSYNEQFF.

The chain couples TRBV5-1 to TRBJ1-1; 7 nucleotides match TRBD1. The CDR3 is 14 amino acids. The germline V gene has CDR1 SGHRS and CDR2 YFSETQ. V lost 0 bases, J lost 1 base, and 0 bases stayed unmatched. CDR3 nucleotides: TGCGCCAGCAGCTTGGGGGACAGGAACACTGAAGCTTTCTTT. This encodes CASSLGDRNTEAFF. Based on the CDR3 plus reference TRBV5-1 and TRBJ1-1, the full variable domain is KAGVTQTPRYLIKTRGQQVTLSCSPISGHRSVSWYQQTPGQGLQFLFEYFSETQRNKGNFPGRFSGRQFSNSRSEMNVSTLELGDSALYLCASSLGDRNTEAFFGQGTRLTVV.

This chain links TRBV7-9 with TRBJ2-2; a weak D match, TRBD2 (6 bases). Germline-derived CDR1 and CDR2 are SEHNR and FQNEAQ (reference sequence). The CDR3 runs 15 residues. V gave up 11 bases and J gave up 2 bases, with 18 bases separating them. CDR3 residues: CALSGGAINTGELFF. CDR3 coding DNA: TGTGCCCTTAGCGGAGGGGCGATAAACACCGGGGAGCTGTTTTTT.

The CDR3 bases are TGTGCCAGTAGTATTATTGCGGCACCGTATAGCAATCAGCCCCAGCATTTT. Translation: CASSIIAAPYSNQPQHF. The chain uses TRBV19 and TRBJ1-5; D call uncertain. CDR1 is LNHDA, CDR2 SQIVND, per germline (reference sequence). The CDR3 totals 17 residues. V lost 3 bases, J lost 0 bases, and 15 bases lay in between.

This chain connects TRBV12-5 to TRBJ2-1; TRBD2 matches at 10 bases. The trim removed 1 base at V and 10 bases at J, leaving 10 bases unmatched. The CDR3 runs to 16 residues. Germline-derived CDR1 and CDR2 are LGHNT and FRNRAP. The CDR3 DNA follows: TGTGCTAGTGGTTTGGGAAGGAGCGGGAGGGGGGGAGAGCAGTTCTTC. Protein product: CASGLGRSGRGGEQFF.